This record looks at one T cell receptor beta chain sequence and its context. The junction had 14 bases not matched to a gene; V was cut back by 1 base and J by 9 bases. The CDR3 is 17 residues long. CDR1 is SGDLS, CDR2 YYNGEE, per germline. In the original workflow: Amplification of reference gene primers provided the estimated nucleated cell counts. Only in-frame clones appear in the TCRdb table, and some are missing; sequencing was by immunoSEQ multiplex PCR. V and J calls and clone size are those listed in that table; D and trimming were worked out from the DNA. The table has 270,000 or so clones, about nine tenths seen once. The source of the sample is a study of blood T cell repertoires in COVID-19. Turning to the study itself: Samples came from the United States, Italy and Spain, spanning acute and convalescent COVID-19. Sources were T cells, B-cell-depleted T cells, or PBMCs; the material itself was cDNA or gDNA.

The chain couples TRBV9 to TRBJ2-1; 9 bases match TRBD2. This TCR derives from a woman in her twenties or thirties with active or convalescent COVID-19. The material sequenced was peripheral blood. The CDR3 loop reads CASSVSSSRGGLREQFF. The CDR3 DNA follows: TGTGCCAGCAGCGTATCCAGCTCGCGGGGGGGCCTCCGTGAGCAGTTCTTC. Full variable domain (rest looked up from reference TRBV9 and TRBJ2-1): DSGVTQTPKHLITATGQRVTLRCSPRSGDLSVYWYQQSLDQGLQFLIQYYNGEERAKGNILERFSAQQFPDLHSELNLSSLELGDSALYFCASSVSSSRGGLREQFFGPGTRLTVL.